Presented here are 32 T cell receptor beta chains from one specimen sequenced in a study of T-cell reconstitution after alpha-beta-depleted transplantation in children. During its preparation, the TCRbeta library received unique molecular identifiers. TCRdb re-derived calls from the PCR reads in MiXCR, one entry per CDR3 protein. The table includes roughly 300,000 distinct CDR3 sequences, over 9% detected once. Source: PBMCs from the stem cell graft donor, taken from the stem cell graft. These receptors were obtained from a human donor who donated a stem cell graft to a child with acute lymphoblastic leukemia.

The chain combines TRBV5-1 with TRBJ2-6; 8 bases fit TRBD1. This CDR3 is 17 amino acids long. V was clipped by 1 base and J by 3 bases; unmatched bases: 6. Germline V gene data show CDR1 as SGHRS and CDR2 as YFSETQ. The CDR3 nucleotides read TGCGCCAGCAGCTTGCGAGACAGGGGTGTTGGGGCCAACGTCCTGACTTTC. The encoded protein is CASSLRDRGVGANVLTF.

The V and J genes are TRBV12-3 or TRBV12-4 and TRBJ2-5; either TRBD1 or TRBD2 may fit D (5 bases each). V dropped 6 bases and J dropped 5 bases, with 16 bases sitting between them. The CDR3 loop spans 14 amino acids. DNA for the CDR3: TGTGCCAGCAGCGCTTCCGGGGCCGGGGAGACCCAGTACTTC. Protein: CASSASGAGETQYF.

The chain employs TRBV20-1 and TRBJ2-1; TRBD1 agrees at 7 bases. CDR1 and CDR2 (germline): DFQATT, SNEGSKA (reference sequence). V gave up 2 bases and J gave up 2 bases; unmatched junction bases: 9. The CDR3 spans 16 residues. The CDR3, as DNA: TGCAGTGCTAGAACGCCAGCCCAGGGGGCCTACAATGAGCAGTTCTTC. It codes for CSARTPAQGAYNEQFF.

In its sample, this clonotype was seen a few times. This rearrangement joins TRBV7-9 to TRBJ2-5, with D unclear. There are 12 residues in the CDR3. Trimming took 2 bases from V and 2 from J, leaving 3 bases between them. Per the germline V gene, CDR1 is SEHNR and CDR2 is FQNEAQ (reference sequence). The CDR3 region has the DNA TGTGCCAGCAGCTTACAGCAAGAGACCCAGTACTTC. Translating it yields CASSLQQETQYF. The full variable domain, rest sourced from reference TRBV7-9 and TRBJ2-5, is DTGVSQNPRHKITKRGQNVTFRCDPISEHNRLYWYRQTLGQGPEFLTYFQNEAQLEKSRLLSDRFSAERPKGSFSTLEIQRTEQGDSAMYLCASSLQQETQYFGPGTRLLVL.

This clonotype was counted ten times or more. The rearrangement links TRBV11-2 to TRBJ2-7; TRBD1 matches at 8 bases. J gave up 1 base and V 5 bases, and 10 bases lay outside the gene matches. The CDR3 is made up of 16 amino acids. Germline assignment: CDR1 SGHAT and CDR2 FQNNGV. CDR3 nucleotide sequence: TGTGCCAGCAGCCGGGCCGGGACAGGTGAATCCTACGAGCAGTACTTC. Translated, it gives CASSRAGTGESYEQYF.

The sample holds a few counts of this clonotype. The rearrangement links TRBV20-1 to TRBJ2-7; the match to TRBD1 covers 8 bases. Germline V gene sequence: CDR1 DFQATT, CDR2 SNEGSKA (reference sequence). V lost 4 bases to trimming and J lost 7 bases; unmatched junction nucleotides: 21. The CDR3 sequence is 17 residues long. The CDR3 DNA reads as TGCAGTGCTACCGGGACAGGTCTCAGCGCAGGGCCAGGAGAGCAGTACTTC. It is translated as CSATGTGLSAGPGEQYF.

This clonotype was recorded a few times. This sequence joins TRBV4-1 and TRBJ2-2; D is possibly TRBD2 (6 bases). V lost 0 bases to trimming and J lost 6 bases, with 11 bases between them. CDR1 and CDR2 (germline): MGHRA, YSYEKL. This CDR3 comprises 15 residues. This CDR3 is CASSQDPGGAGELFF. In DNA form, the CDR3 reads TGCGCCAGCAGCCAAGACCCCGGGGGAGCCGGGGAGCTGTTTTTT.

The chain uses TRBV5-1 and TRBJ1-5; 11 bases are a match to TRBD1. Germline V gives CDR1 SGHRS, CDR2 YFSETQ. The V and J ends lost 7 bases and 1 base, in that order; junction bases with no gene match: 13. The CDR3 has 18 amino acids. CDR3 loop: CASPTPGQGVISNQPQHF. CDR3 nucleotide sequence: TGCGCCAGCCCTACCCCGGGACAGGGGGTGATAAGCAATCAGCCCCAGCATTTT.

The chain links TRBV15 to TRBJ2-7, with D perhaps matching TRBD1 or TRBD2 (8 bases each). The ends were cut back, 2 bases at V and 0 bases at J, with 17 bases in the middle. The CDR3 covers 17 residues. Germline V gives CDR1 LNHNV, CDR2 YYDKDF (reference sequence). CDR3 sequence (DNA): TGTGCCACCAGCAGACTTAGCGGGACAGGAGGCTCCTACGAGCAGTACTTC. Its protein product is CATSRLSGTGGSYEQYF. The whole variable domain, filled in from reference TRBV15 and TRBJ2-7, reads DAMVIQNPRYQVTQFGKPVTLSCSQTLNHNVMYWYQQKSSQAPKLLFHYYDKDFNNEADTPDNFQSRRPNTSFCFLDIRSPGLGDTAMYLCATSRLSGTGGSYEQYFGPGTRLTVT.

This clonotype turned up a few times. The CDR3 here is CASSFLGGTYEQYF. CDR3 coding DNA: TGTGCCAGCAGTTTCTTAGGTGGAACCTACGAGCAGTACTTC. The gene calls are TRBV12-3 or TRBV12-4 and TRBJ2-7; no clear D gene. V dropped 3 bases and J dropped 2 bases, with 11 bases sitting between them. The CDR3 contains 14 residues.

In this sample, this clonotype turned up a few times. V and J are TRBV7-9 and TRBJ2-7, with D perhaps TRBD2 (7 bases). Germline assignment: CDR1 SEHNR and CDR2 FQNEAQ (reference sequence). The V gene lost 7 bases and the J gene lost 2 bases, with 18 bases spanning the gap. The CDR3 has 15 amino acids. CDR3 coding DNA: TGTGCCAGCAACCATGGGGGGGCACCTGCCTACGAGCAGTACTTC. Translation: CASNHGGAPAYEQYF.

This clonotype was seen ten or more times. The chain is built from TRBV7-8 and TRBJ2-7; 7 nucleotides match TRBD1. V shed 1 base and J 1 base; nucleotides not matched to a gene: 1. Germline assignment: CDR1 SGHVS and CDR2 FQNEAQ. The CDR3 has 14 residues. In DNA, the CDR3 is TGTGCCAGCAGCTTAGAGGGACAGTCCTACGAGCAGTACTTC. This translates into CASSLEGQSYEQYF.

This clonotype was recorded only once. The chain carries TRBV28 and TRBJ1-4; D remains ambiguous. Germline values: CDR1 MDHEN, CDR2 SYDVKM. This CDR3 comprises 15 residues. Trimming removed 6 bases from V and 8 bases from J, with 19 bases in between. The CDR3 region is CASRPKTTGREKLFF. For the CDR3, the DNA is TGTGCCAGCAGGCCAAAGACGACTGGGAGGGAAAAACTGTTTTTT.

This chain connects TRBV9 to TRBJ2-7; D remains unclear. The germline gives CDR1 SGDLS, CDR2 YYNGEE. The germline V and J ends were trimmed by 1 base and 7 bases, with 12 bases remaining between them. CDR3 length equals 13 residues. CDR3 DNA: TGTGCCAGCAGCGTACAAGGCGGTGCGGAGCAGTACTTC. Translating gives CASSVQGGAEQYF.

The chain uses TRBV19 and TRBJ1-5; D remains ambiguous. This CDR3 spans 16 amino acids. CDR1 is LNHDA, CDR2 SQIVND, per germline (reference sequence). The V end was cut by 6 bases, the J end by 5 bases, with 20 bases between. CDR3 coding DNA: TGTGCCAGTAGCAGCGCCCGGACGGATCGGCATCAGCCCCAGCATTTT. Residues: CASSSARTDRHQPQHF.

The sample holds many counts of this clonotype. The chain joins TRBV29-1 to TRBJ2-1; TRBD1 aligns across 8 bases. The CDR3 loop spans 12 amino acids. The V gene end was trimmed by 7 bases and the J gene end by 7 bases; junction bases not matched to a gene: 6. CDR1 is SQVTM, CDR2 ANQGSEA, per germline. This CDR3 is CSERTGRNEQFF. Written as DNA, the CDR3 is TGCAGCGAGAGGACAGGGAGGAATGAGCAGTTCTTC.

Details on this clonotype: The junction does not match germline at one end; this may be a read error. The chain has TRBV10-3 and TRBJ2-7; 8 nucleotides match TRBD2. Germline CDR1 and CDR2: ENHRY and SYGVKD. This CDR3 has 14 amino acids. The CDR3 is CTISFTSGAYEQYF. Here the CDR3 DNA reads TGTACCATCAGTTTCACTAGCGGAGCCTACGAGCAGTACTTC.

This clonotype was counted a few times. V is TRBV25-1 and J is TRBJ2-4, with 9 bases identical to TRBD1. The V segment lost 6 bases and the J segment 2 bases; nucleotides outside the gene matches: 5. This CDR3 is built from 15 residues. Germline CDR1 is MGHDK and CDR2 is SYGVNS. CDR3 sequence reads: CASSPGQGSKNIQYF. CDR3 nucleotide sequence: TGTGCCAGCAGCCCGGGACAGGGCTCCAAAAACATTCAGTACTTC.

This clonotype was seen repeatedly, ten times or more. V gene TRBV28 combines with J gene TRBJ2-7; unclear D gene. Germline values: CDR1 MDHEN, CDR2 SYDVKM. The V and J ends lost 6 bases and 4 bases respectively, with 10 bases between them. The CDR3 spans 12 residues. The chain's CDR3 is CASSPDGYEQYF. CDR3 DNA: TGTGCCAGCAGCCCCGACGGTTACGAGCAGTACTTC.

This chain uses TRBV6-2 or TRBV6-3 with TRBJ2-7; D gene unclear. This CDR3 is built from 12 residues. Germline V gene sequence: CDR1 MNHEY, CDR2 SVGEGT. V shed 2 bases and J shed 3 bases, with 5 bases lying between them. CDR3 in amino acids: CASSYPNYEQYF. The CDR3 DNA reads TGTGCCAGCAGTTACCCAAACTACGAGCAGTACTTC.

This clonotype was counted ten times or more. This chain uses TRBV12-3 or TRBV12-4 with TRBJ2-2; D possibly corresponds to TRBD1 (5 bases). This CDR3 comprises 15 residues. V was trimmed by 6 bases and J by 0 bases, leaving 11 bases between them. In nucleotides, the CDR3 is TGTGCCAGCAGCTGGGGCTATTCGAACACCGGGGAGCTGTTTTTT. This translates into CASSWGYSNTGELFF.

This clonotype was seen ten or more times. The genes are TRBV12-3 or TRBV12-4 and TRBJ2-2, with TRBD2 matching 7 bases. After removal of 8 bases from V and 0 bases from J, the junction contained 3 bases not matched to a gene. The CDR3 consists of 14 residues. CDR3 protein: CASRGVPNTGELFF. The CDR3 DNA reads TGTGCCAGCCGGGGGGTGCCGAACACCGGGGAGCTGTTTTTT.

The rearrangement uses TRBV7-9 and TRBJ2-5; D is possibly TRBD2 (6 bases). The CDR3 length is 14 residues. Germline-derived CDR1 and CDR2 are SEHNR and FQNEAQ (reference sequence). V dropped 2 bases and J dropped 5 bases, with 12 bases sitting between them. CDR3 sequence: CASSLLEGPETQYF. The CDR3 nucleotides are TGTGCCAGCAGCTTATTGGAGGGCCCGGAGACCCAGTACTTC.

This clonotype was counted only a few times. This chain links TRBV5-6 with TRBJ2-1; 10 bases agree with TRBD2. This CDR3 region has 14 residues. The ends lost 6 bases at V and 10 bases at J; junction bases unmatched: 10. Per the germline V gene, CDR1 is SGHDT and CDR2 is YYEEEE. The CDR3 sequence: CASISLAGDVEQFF. CDR3 DNA sequence: TGTGCCAGCATCTCTCTAGCGGGAGATGTAGAGCAGTTCTTC.

Regarding this clonotype: Compared with germline, one end of the junction differs, possibly owing to a read error. CDR3 coding DNA: TGTGCCGGCAGCCCCGGGGGGGGCCGAAGCTCTGGAAACACCATATATTTT. This gives the protein CAGSPGGGRSSGNTIYF. This sequence joins TRBV3-1 and TRBJ1-3, with D maybe TRBD1 (6 bases). The CDR3 has 17 amino acids. The germline CDR1 and CDR2 sequences are LGHDT and YNNKEL (reference sequence). The full variable domain, completed using reference TRBV3-1 and TRBJ1-3, is DTAVSQTPKYLVTQMGNDKSIKCEQNLGHDTMYWYKQDSKKFLKIMFSYNNKELIINETVPNRFSPKSPDKAHLNLHINSLELGDSAVYFCAGSPGGGRSSGNTIYFGEGSWLTVV.

This clonotype has more than one count but fewer than ten. J is TRBJ2-5 and V is TRBV4-1; weak D call: TRBD1 (6 bases). Per the germline V gene, CDR1 is MGHRA and CDR2 is YSYEKL. The CDR3 has 19 residues. Trimming shortened V by 0 bases and J by 6 bases, and 26 bases separated the two germline ends. The DNA of the CDR3 is TGCGCCAGCAGCCAAGAGGTAGCCGGCACGCTGGCGAGGGGGAAGACCCAGTACTTC. It yields the protein CASSQEVAGTLARGKTQYF.

This clonotype was detected ten times or more. The chain has TRBV7-9 and TRBJ1-3; D gene unclear. Trimming pared 1 base from V and 0 bases from J, leaving 7 bases between. Per the germline V gene, CDR1 is SEHNR and CDR2 is FQNEAQ (reference sequence). This CDR3 has 15 amino acids. The CDR3 loop is CASSLVVSSGNTIYF. CDR3 nucleotide sequence: TGTGCCAGCAGCTTAGTTGTCAGCTCTGGAAACACCATATATTTT.

This clonotype was detected many times. The chain is built from TRBV10-3 and TRBJ2-5, with D maybe TRBD2 (7 bases). The CDR3 totals 15 residues. The ends were cut back, 3 bases at V and 7 bases at J, with 18 bases in the middle. Germline assignment: CDR1 ENHRY and CDR2 SYGVKD. CDR3 coding DNA: TGTGCCATCAGTGAAAAGGTCGGGGGGCCGGGGACCCAGTACTTC. Translation gives CAISEKVGGPGTQYF.

This clonotype was detected a few times. The chain links TRBV20-1 to TRBJ2-7; possibly TRBD2 for D (5 bases). The V and J ends lost 4 bases and 7 bases respectively, with 14 bases between them. Germline CDR1 reads DFQATT; CDR2 reads SNEGSKA (reference sequence). This CDR3 is 12 amino acids long. The CDR3 reads CSAIASPGEQYF. CDR3 in DNA: TGCAGTGCTATAGCTAGCCCGGGAGAGCAGTACTTC.

The J gene is TRBJ2-4, the V gene TRBV20-1; 9 nucleotides match TRBD1. The CDR3 runs to 15 residues. Looked up from germline, CDR1 is DFQATT and CDR2 is SNEGSKA (reference sequence). V lost 0 bases to trimming and J lost 3 bases; unmatched junction nucleotides: 3. As DNA, the CDR3 is TGCAGTGCTAGAGATCGGACAGGGGTCAAAAACATTCAGTACTTC. It is translated as CSARDRTGVKNIQYF.

This clonotype was detected a few times. V and J are TRBV3-1 and TRBJ2-1; D not certain. The CDR3 contains 13 residues. In germline, CDR1 is LGHDT, CDR2 YNNKEL (reference sequence). Trimming shortened V by 3 bases and J by 2 bases, and 5 bases separated the two germline ends. The CDR3 DNA follows: TGTGCCAGCAGCCAGATCACCTACAATGAGCAGTTCTTC. Protein sequence: CASSQITYNEQFF.

The rearrangement uses TRBV29-1 and TRBJ2-1; TRBD2 is a possible D gene (6 bases). CDR1 and CDR2 (germline): SQVTM, ANQGSEA. This CDR3 is built from 16 residues. V lost 3 bases, J lost 3 bases, and 18 bases lay in between. CDR3 sequence: CSVDAPGSSFYNEQFF. The CDR3 bases are TGCAGCGTTGATGCCCCCGGGAGTAGTTTCTACAATGAGCAGTTCTTC.